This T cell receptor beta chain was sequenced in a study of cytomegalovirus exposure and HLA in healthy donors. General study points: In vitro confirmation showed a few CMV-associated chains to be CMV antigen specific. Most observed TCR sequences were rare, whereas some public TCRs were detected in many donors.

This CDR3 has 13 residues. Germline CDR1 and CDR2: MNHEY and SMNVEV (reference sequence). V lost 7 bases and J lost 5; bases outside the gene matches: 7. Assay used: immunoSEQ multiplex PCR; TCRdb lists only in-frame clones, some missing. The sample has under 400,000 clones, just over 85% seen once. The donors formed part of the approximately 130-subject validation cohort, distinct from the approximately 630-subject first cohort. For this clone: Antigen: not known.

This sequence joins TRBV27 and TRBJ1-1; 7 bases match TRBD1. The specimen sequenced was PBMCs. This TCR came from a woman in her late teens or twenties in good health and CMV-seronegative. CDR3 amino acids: CASKRQGGTEAFF. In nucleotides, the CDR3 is TGTGCCAGCAAACGACAGGGCGGAACTGAAGCTTTCTTT.